The TCR beta chain described here comes from a study of beta chain features in type 1 diabetes. The germline CDR1 and CDR2 sequences are LNHDA and SQIVND (reference sequence). The ends lost 0 bases at V and 9 bases at J; junction bases unmatched: 10. This CDR3 contains 18 residues. All of the isolated RNA was reverse transcribed, so expressed TCRB transcripts were sequenced. Method: immunoSEQ multiplex PCR; TCRdb's copy keeps in-frame clones and lacks some. The table records tens of thousands of clones, approximately 62% of them present only once. This clone was detected a few times. Sequences were obtained from Tregs from blood. The chain is built from TRBV19 and TRBJ2-1, with 14 bases matching TRBD2. The receptor was derived from a woman younger than 30 in good health. The CDR3 DNA reads as TGTGCCAGTAGTATAGACCCGCCCGGACTAGCGGGAGGAGGTGAGCAGTTCTTC. It yields the protein CASSIDPPGLAGGGEQFF.